Presented here are 8 T cell receptor beta chains from one specimen sequenced in a study of T cell responses to AZD1222 COVID-19 vaccine. Profiled with immunoSEQ multiplex PCR; TCRdb holds only in-frame clones, not every one. The table shows 90,000 to 150,000 clones, with about nine tenths occurring only once. The material was peripheral blood, obtained on day 0 of AZD1222 vaccination. Source of these receptors: an adult in good health.

The V gene is TRBV28, the J gene TRBJ1-6; 8 bases are shared with TRBD1. Looked up from germline, CDR1 is MDHEN and CDR2 is SYDVKM. The V segment lost 5 bases and the J segment 7 bases; nucleotides outside the gene matches: 7. The CDR3 covers 15 residues. The CDR3 here is CASSPDRGWNSPLHF. CDR3 bases: TGTGCCAGCAGTCCCGACAGGGGATGGAATTCACCCCTCCACTTT.

The chain is built from TRBV4-2 and TRBJ2-1, with 8 positions matching TRBD2. Germline lookup yields CDR1 LGHNA and CDR2 YNFKEQ. The V segment lost 6 bases and the J segment 6 bases; nucleotides outside the gene matches: 13. The CDR3 consists of 16 residues. Here the CDR3 reads CASRRGEGLGGNEQFF. The DNA of the CDR3 is TGTGCCAGCAGACGCGGGGAGGGACTAGGGGGCAATGAGCAGTTCTTC.

The rearrangement links TRBV28 to TRBJ2-5; perhaps TRBD2 as D (6 bases). Germline V gene sequence: CDR1 MDHEN, CDR2 SYDVKM. With 5 bases removed from V and 2 bases from J, the gap between germline ends came to 15 bases. The CDR3 totals 15 residues. CDR3 sequence: CASSQAGEAQETQYF. The CDR3 DNA reads TGTGCCAGCAGTCAGGCCGGGGAGGCACAAGAGACCCAGTACTTC.

As DNA, the CDR3 is TGTGCCAGCAAGCCGGGACAGGGGATTTCACCCCTCCACTTT. Residues: CASKPGQGISPLHF. The chain is built from TRBV6-5 and TRBJ1-6, with 10 bases that match TRBD1. The CDR3 runs to 14 residues. J gave up 9 bases and V 7 bases, and 6 bases lay outside the gene matches. Per the germline V gene, CDR1 is MNHEY and CDR2 is SVGAGI.

This sequence joins TRBV6-5 and TRBJ1-6, with 12 bases lining up with TRBD1. Germline assignment: CDR1 MNHEY and CDR2 SVGAGI. The CDR3 contains 16 residues. The V segment lost 4 bases and the J segment 7 bases; nucleotides outside the gene matches: 5. DNA of the CDR3: TGTGCCAGCAGTTTGGGACAGGGGGCGGACAATTCACCCCTCCACTTT. Translating it yields CASSLGQGADNSPLHF.

V gene TRBV3-1 (or the pseudogene TRBV3-2) combines with J gene TRBJ2-5, with 9 bases fitting TRBD2. This CDR3 contains 15 residues. V was pared by 1 base and J by 4 bases, with 4 bases of the junction left unmatched. Germline V lookup: CDR1 LGHDT, CDR2 YNNKEL (reference sequence). As DNA, the CDR3 is TGTGCCAGCAGCCAAGGGCTAGCGGGAAGAGAGACCCAGTACTTC. It is translated as CASSQGLAGRETQYF.

The rearrangement uses TRBV7-6 and TRBJ2-5, with TRBD1 as a possible D gene (6 bases). Germline CDR1 and CDR2: SGHVS and FNYEAQ. The V end lost 2 bases, the J end lost 2 bases, and 15 bases lay between the germline ends. The CDR3 spans 16 residues. DNA for the CDR3: TGTGCCAGCAGCTTATTACAGGGAAGGGGTCAAGAGACCCAGTACTTC. Protein sequence: CASSLLQGRGQETQYF.

The J gene is TRBJ1-2, the V gene TRBV27, with unresolved D. The CDR3 sequence is 13 residues long. Germline CDR1 reads MNHEY; CDR2 reads SMNVEV (reference sequence). V was trimmed by 2 bases and J by 4 bases, leaving 8 bases between them. CDR3 DNA: TGTGCCAGCAGTTTAGGCAGACTCTATGGCTACACCTTC. This translates into CASSLGRLYGYTF.